These T cell receptor beta chains were read from a single sample in a study of shared clonotypes between healthy human individuals. The table came from immunoSEQ multiplex PCR; TCRdb's copy has only in-frame clones and leaves some out. The sample yields about 110,000 clones, over 65% seen once. Sequences were obtained from memory CD8+ T cells sorted from blood. The receptor set was obtained from a woman under 40 in good health. Each CDR3 is given with its conserved first and last residue. A D gene is named only where the DNA matches it firmly. Expanded clones are given a class, and other clones once, few, many or no size at all.

V gene	J gene	D gene	clone size	CDR3 DNA	CDR3 protein
TRBV6-1	TRBJ1-1	.	.	TGTGCCAGCAAAGACCGGGACTTAAACACTGAAGCTTTCTTT	CASKDRDLNTEAFF
TRBV28	TRBJ1-5	.	few	TGTGCCAGCAGTTCTATCAGGGGAGGTTTAGGCAATCAGCCCCAGCATTTT	CASSSIRGGLGNQPQHF
TRBV7-9	TRBJ2-6	.	.	TGTGCCAGCAGCCCGGTACAGGGTAACCCTGGGGCCAACGTCCTGACTTTC	CASSPVQGNPGANVLTF
TRBV28	TRBJ1-5	TRBD1	.	TGTGCCAGCAGTGTGGGACAGCCTCGGCGGCCCCAGCATTTT	CASSVGQPRRPQHF
TRBV19	TRBJ2-4	.	.	TGTGCCAGTAGCCTCGCACGGCTGGGGAGGATGGCCAAAAACATTCAGTACTTC	CASSLARLGRMAKNIQYF
TRBV28	TRBJ1-2	.	once	TGTGCCAGCAGTTTACCCTGGACACACTATGGCTACACCTTC	CASSLPWTHYGYTF
TRBV5-6	TRBJ2-7	TRBD2	.	TGTGCCAGCAGCTTCCGCTCGCCAGCGGGAGTGCAGTACTTC	CASSFRSPAGVQYF
TRBV15	TRBJ2-6	.	.	TGTGCCACCAGTCTCGACAAGCGAGGTTCCAACGTCCTGACTTTC	CATSLDKRGSNVLTF
TRBV1	TRBJ2-6	.	.	TGCACCAGCAGAGTGTATCGTTTGTGCAGTCGGGCCAACGTCCTGACTTTC	CTSRVYRLCSRANVLTF
TRBV11-2	TRBJ2-7	.	.	TGTGCCAGCAGCTCGACTACCACCCGTTGGGGCGAGCAGTACTTC	CASSSTTTRWGEQYF
TRBV28	TRBJ2-7	TRBD2	.	TGTGCCAGCAGCCTACTAGCGGGAGGGCCAAATCCCGCCTACGAGCAGTACTTC	CASSLLAGGPNPAYEQYF
TRBV10-2	TRBJ2-7	TRBD2	.	TGCGCCAGCAGTGTTAAGCGGGAGTCCCACGAGCAGTACTTC	CASSVKRESHEQYF
TRBV27	TRBJ2-7	.	.	TGTGCCAGCAGTTTAGGTGGGGGCCGCGAGCAGTACTTC	CASSLGGGREQYF
TRBV29-1	TRBJ2-1	TRBD2	.	TGCAGCGTTGAAGAGGGGCTAGCGGGAGACTACAATGAGCAGTTCTTC	CSVEEGLAGDYNEQFF
TRBV27	TRBJ1-1	.	.	TGTGCCAGCAGTTTATTGAAGAACACTGAAGCTTTCTTT	CASSLLKNTEAFF
TRBV28	TRBJ2-7	TRBD2	.	TGTGCCAGCCGAACTTTAGTAGAGCGGGAGTACTACGAGCAGTACTTC	CASRTLVEREYYEQYF
TRBV7-9	TRBJ2-7	.	.	TGTGCCAGCAGCCCCAAGAATCGGGACTCGCAGACCTACGAGCAGTACTTC	CASSPKNRDSQTYEQYF
TRBV27	TRBJ2-6	.	.	TGTGCCAGCAGTCGCTCTGGGGCCAACGTCCTGACTTTC	CASSRSGANVLTF
TRBV28	TRBJ2-5	.	.	TGTGCCAGCAGTATACCCCAACAGGGAATCCGAGAGACCCAGTACTTC	CASSIPQQGIRETQYF
TRBV2	TRBJ1-1	.	.	TGTGCCAGCAGTGAGATACAGCCCTATGAAGCTTTCTTT	CASSEIQPYEAFF
TRBV28	TRBJ1-5	TRBD1	.	TGTGCCAGCAGTGTTTCAGGGGGGTTAAACGATCAGCCCCAGCATTTT	CASSVSGGLNDQPQHF
TRBV28	TRBJ2-1	TRBD2	few	TGTGCCAGCAGTACAAGGCCGGGGCGGGAGGAGCAGTTCTTC	CASSTRPGREEQFF
TRBV11-2	TRBJ2-1	.	once	TGTGCCAGCAGCTTAGTATTGGAAGAGCAGTTCTTC	CASSLVLEEQFF
TRBV15	TRBJ2-5	TRBD2	.	TGTGCCACCAGCAGAGCACCTGGACTAGCGGGAGAGACCCAGTACTTC	CATSRAPGLAGETQYF
TRBV11-2	TRBJ2-7	TRBD1	.	TGTGCCAGCAGCTTGGGGACAGACTACGAGCAGTACTTC	CASSLGTDYEQYF
TRBV7-3	TRBJ1-1	.	once	TGTGCCAGCAGCTCTGGCGGGAACACTGAAGCTTTCTTT	CASSSGGNTEAFF
TRBV5-4	TRBJ1-4	TRBD1	.	TGTGCCAGCAGCCAAACACGGGACAGGAGACTTAATGAAAAACTGTTTTTT	CASSQTRDRRLNEKLFF
TRBV4-1	TRBJ2-3	TRBD2	.	TGCGCCAGCAGCCAAGATGAGGGACTACCCGCGGATACGCAGTATTTT	CASSQDEGLPADTQYF
TRBV5-1	TRBJ2-2	.	.	TGCGCCAGCAGCTTGGGTCCATACACCGGGGAGCTGTTTTTT	CASSLGPYTGELFF
TRBV25-1	TRBJ2-5	.	.	TGTGCCAGCAGTGAATATAGGAGCGAGACCCAGTACTTC	CASSEYRSETQYF
TRBV7-2	TRBJ2-7	TRBD2	.	TGTGCCAGCAGCTCCGCCCTGGGACTAGCGGGGAGTGGCCACGAGCAGTACTTC	CASSSALGLAGSGHEQYF
TRBV25-1	TRBJ2-7	.	few	TGTGCCAGCAGTGAGCCTACAGGCCGTCTTACCTACGAGCAGTACTTC	CASSEPTGRLTYEQYF
TRBV11-2	TRBJ2-7	TRBD1	.	TGTGCCAGCAGCGCCTGCACAGGGGGCTCCGAGCAGTACTTC	CASSACTGGSEQYF
TRBV25-1	TRBJ2-3	TRBD2	.	TGTGCCAGCAGCGCCACCGGGTCGGCGGGGGAAGCAGATACGCAGTATTTT	CASSATGSAGEADTQYF
TRBV5-6	TRBJ2-7	.	many	TGTGCCAGCAGCTTAGGGCGGCTCTCCTACGAGCAGTACTTC	CASSLGRLSYEQYF
TRBV6-1	TRBJ1-4	.	.	TGTGCCAGCAGTGAAGGGACAGAAGAAAAACTGTTTTTT	CASSEGTEEKLFF
TRBV18	TRBJ1-2	TRBD1	.	TGTGCCAGCTCACCAGCCGACAGGGATGGCTACACCTTC	CASSPADRDGYTF
TRBV10-3	TRBJ1-1	.	.	TGTGCCATCAGTGAGTGGTTAGAGCGGGACGCTTTCTTT	CAISEWLERDAFF
TRBV27	TRBJ2-7	TRBD2	.	TGTGCCAGCAGTTTAGGGGGGGGGACCCTCCCGTACGAGCAGTACTTC	CASSLGGGTLPYEQYF
TRBV30	TRBJ2-5	TRBD1	.	TGTGCCTGGACCCCCGGGACAGGGATGGAGACCCAGTACTTC	CAWTPGTGMETQYF
TRBV10-2	TRBJ1-5	.	.	TGCGCCACCACCTCCAATAGCAATCAGCCCCAGCATTTT	CATTSNSNQPQHF
TRBV29-1	TRBJ2-2	.	.	TGCAGCGTTACAGGGTGGGGCACCGGGGAGCTGTTTTTT	CSVTGWGTGELFF
TRBV6-6	TRBJ2-7	TRBD2	.	TGTGCCAGCACATCCGCGGGAGGCTACGAGCAGTACTTC	CASTSAGGYEQYF
TRBV30	TRBJ2-1	.	.	TGTGCCTGGACTAGTGGTATGAACAATGAGCAGTTCTTC	CAWTSGMNNEQFF
TRBV2	TRBJ1-1	.	.	TGTGCCAGCAGCCTAAGGGACCTTTACACTGAAGCTTTCTTT	CASSLRDLYTEAFF
TRBV6-1	TRBJ1-1	.	many	TGTGCCAGCAGTGAAGCCGAAGAACAGGAGGCTTTCTTT	CASSEAEEQEAFF
TRBV5-1	TRBJ2-7	TRBD2	.	TGCGCCAGCAGCACAGGGACTAGCGGGATCGAGCAGTACTTC	CASSTGTSGIEQYF